The 2 T cell receptor beta chains presented below share a single source sample, sequenced in a study of vaccination and CD4 T cells after COVID-19. The treatment is: roughly 10-day PBMC culture with coronavirus spike peptide pools or control peptides (ViraFEST assay). These TCRs' antigens remain unknown. Sequencing of the DNA from cultured CD4+ T cells was carried out with the Oncomine TCR Beta short-read assay. From the PCR reads, TCRdb called clonotypes with MiXCR, one entry per CDR3 protein. The data show 4,500 or so distinct CDR3 sequences, less than 25% seen once. The sample taken for sequencing was CD4+ T cells from blood, cultured in vitro. The source is a human donor who had recovered from COVID-19.

This clonotype was observed a handful of times. The chain employs TRBV4-1 and TRBJ1-2, with TRBD1 identical over 7 bases. V lost 0 bases to trimming and J lost 2 bases; unmatched junction nucleotides: 9. Germline CDR1 reads MGHRA; CDR2 reads YSYEKL. The CDR3 consists of 17 residues. The DNA of the CDR3 is TGCGCCAGCAGCCAAGAGGCAGGGGGTTTGGCCAACTATGGCTACACCTTC. It yields the protein CASSQEAGGLANYGYTF.

CDR3 in amino acids: CAWSATRGGSEAFF. The CDR3, as DNA: TGTGCCTGGAGCGCAACTCGGGGGGGCTCTGAAGCTTTCTTT. The rearrangement links TRBV30 to TRBJ1-1; a possible D gene is TRBD1 (6 bases). Germline V lookup: CDR1 GTSNPN, CDR2 SVGIG (reference sequence). V shed 3 bases and J shed 6 bases, with 17 bases lying between them. CDR3 length: 14 amino acids. Based on the CDR3 plus reference TRBV30 and TRBJ1-1, the full variable domain is SQTIHQWPATLVQPVGSPLSLECTVEGTSNPNLYWYRQAAGRGLQLLFYSVGIGQISSEVPQNLSASRPQDRQFILSSKKLLLSDSGFYLCAWSATRGGSEAFFGQGTRLTVV.